Below are 27 T cell receptor beta chains sequenced from a single sample in a study of blood T cell repertoires in COVID-19. Clones were sequenced by immunoSEQ multiplex PCR, and TCRdb holds only the in-frame ones, with some missing. The sample lists around 200,000 clones; approximately 80% were seen once. Sequencing input: peripheral blood. Receptors were obtained from a man aged 45 to 65 who had recovered from COVID-19.

V and J are TRBV18 and TRBJ1-2; 12 positions match TRBD1. V was pared by 1 base and J by 7 bases, with 7 bases of the junction left unmatched. Germline assignment: CDR1 KGHSH and CDR2 LQKENI. The CDR3 extends over 16 amino acids. CDR3 residues: CASSPLSGQGAGGYTF. The CDR3 nucleotides read TGTGCCAGCTCACCACTATCGGGACAGGGGGCTGGTGGCTACACCTTC.

The gene calls are TRBV3-1 (or the pseudogene TRBV3-2) and TRBJ2-1, with 11 bases that match TRBD1. Germline V gene sequence: CDR1 LGHDT, CDR2 YNNKEL (reference sequence). Trimming cost V 4 bases and J 8 bases; bases outside gene matches: 7. This CDR3 contains 15 residues. CDR3 loop: CASSREDRGPDEQFF. Written as DNA, the CDR3 is TGTGCCAGCAGCCGAGAGGACAGGGGGCCGGATGAGCAGTTCTTC.

The chain uses TRBV4-1 and TRBJ2-1; 7 nucleotides agree with TRBD2. The ends lost 0 bases at V and 0 bases at J; junction bases unmatched: 8. This CDR3 comprises 18 residues. The germline CDR1 and CDR2 sequences are MGHRA and YSYEKL. The CDR3 DNA sequence: TGCGCCAGCAGCCAAGATGGGGGGGAGGGCAGCTCCTACAATGAGCAGTTCTTC. This translates into CASSQDGGEGSSYNEQFF.

Comment on this clone: This is likely a read error, given that the CDR3 carries no conserved phenylalanine or tryptophan at its end. No DNA is shown, since the ends of the CDR3 on it are uncertain; the CDR3 is the one TCRdb lists. CDR3 protein: CASSCPEG. V is TRBV7-3 and J is TRBJ2-3; the DNA was not used to check the table's D call, TRBD2. The germline CDR1 and CDR2 sequences are SGHTA and FQGTGA. Including both end residues, the CDR3 is 8 amino acids long.

This sequence joins TRBV2 and TRBJ2-2; the D gene is possibly TRBD1 (6 bases). CDR3 length: 14 residues. Germline V lookup: CDR1 SNHLY, CDR2 FYNNEI. With 5 bases removed from V and 2 bases from J, the gap between germline ends came to 9 bases. The CDR3 coding sequence is TGTGCCAGCAGTCAGGGGCGTAACACCGGGGAGCTGTTTTTT. This codes for CASSQGRNTGELFF.

The chain joins TRBV6-1 to TRBJ2-3, with 7 bases that match TRBD2. With V trimmed by 4 bases and J by 1 base, 14 bases remained unmatched. Per the germline V gene, CDR1 is MNHNS and CDR2 is SASEGT. The CDR3 spans 18 residues. In DNA, the CDR3 is TGTGCCAGCAGTGGGGGGTTCGGCGGGAGTTGGGGCACAGATACGCAGTATTTT. This encodes CASSGGFGGSWGTDTQYF.

The CDR3 sequence: CASSLASKYQETQYF. CDR3 DNA: TGCGCCAGCAGCTTGGCTAGCAAGTACCAAGAGACCCAGTACTTC. V usage is TRBV5-1 and J usage is TRBJ2-5; D possibly corresponds to TRBD2 (5 bases). V was cut by 0 bases and J by 0 bases, with 9 bases left in between. Germline loops: CDR1 SGHRS, CDR2 YFSETQ. The CDR3 consists of 15 residues.

The rearrangement links TRBV29-1 to TRBJ2-7, with 10 nucleotides matching TRBD2. The length of the CDR3 is 15 residues. Per the germline V gene, CDR1 is SQVTM and CDR2 is ANQGSEA. J was trimmed by 6 bases and V by 4 bases; bases with no gene match: 12. The CDR3 DNA reads TGCAGCGTTGCCTACTCTAGCGGGAGCCGAGGCGAGCAGTACTTC. Its translation: CSVAYSSGSRGEQYF.

A few counts support this clone. This sequence joins TRBV30 and TRBJ2-7; 9 bases align to TRBD1. The germline gives CDR1 GTSNPN, CDR2 SVGIG (reference sequence). CDR3 size: 12 residues. Trimming at V came to 7 bases and at J to 0 bases, leaving 1 base not matched to a gene. CDR3 sequence (DNA): TGTGCCTTACAGGGGGCCTCCTACGAGCAGTACTTC. This codes for CALQGASYEQYF.

V gene TRBV19 combines with J gene TRBJ1-5, with a possible D match to TRBD1 (5 bases). V shed 4 bases and J shed 7 bases, with 17 bases lying between them. Germline loops: CDR1 LNHDA, CDR2 SQIVND (reference sequence). The CDR3 extends over 15 amino acids. The CDR3 reads CASSSLGGSGQPQHF. CDR3 nucleotides: TGTGCCAGTAGTAGCCTCGGGGGTAGCGGGCAGCCCCAGCATTTT.

The chain recombines TRBV14 with TRBJ2-3; the match to TRBD2 covers 7 bases. This CDR3 has 16 residues. The V and J ends lost 2 bases and 1 base, in that order; junction bases with no gene match: 6. Per the germline V gene, CDR1 is SGHDN and CDR2 is FVKESK. The CDR3 protein is CASSQWGRGGTDTQYF. CDR3 sequence (DNA): TGTGCCAGCAGCCAATGGGGCCGGGGGGGCACAGATACGCAGTATTTT.

This clone was observed a handful of times. V is TRBV7-6 and J is TRBJ2-2; 9 bases map to TRBD1. J lost 2 bases, V lost 4 bases, and 5 bases had no gene match. CDR3 size: 16 residues. Germline CDR1 is SGHVS and CDR2 is FNYEAQ. In DNA form, the CDR3 reads TGTGCCAGCAGCTCGCCGGGACAGGGTAACACCGGGGAGCTGTTTTTT. Translated: CASSSPGQGNTGELFF.

The chain carries TRBV11-3 and TRBJ2-1; 8 bases are shared with TRBD1. Germline loops: CDR1 SGHNT, CDR2 YENEEA. This CDR3 contains 15 residues. J lost 9 bases, V lost 4 bases, and 11 bases had no gene match. CDR3 residues: CASSSGGQALGEQFF. The CDR3 DNA sequence: TGTGCCAGCAGCTCAGGGGGACAGGCTCTCGGTGAGCAGTTCTTC. Supplemented by reference TRBV11-3 and TRBJ2-1, the full variable domain reads EAGVVQSPRYKIIEKKQPVAFWCNPISGHNTLYWYLQNLGQGPELLIRYENEEAVDDSQLPKDRFSAERLKGVDSTLKIQPAELGDSAVYLCASSSGGQALGEQFFGPGTRLTVL.

The chain recombines TRBV20-1 with TRBJ2-7; 7 nucleotides agree with TRBD2. Germline lookup yields CDR1 DFQATT and CDR2 SNEGSKA (reference sequence). The CDR3 runs 11 residues. V lost 6 bases and J lost 9; bases outside the gene matches: 8. The CDR3 DNA reads TGCAGTGCCCAGCTGGGGAGGGGGCAGTACTTC. Its translation is CSAQLGRGQYF.

The chain recombines TRBV28 with TRBJ2-5; 7 bases align to TRBD1. Germline-derived CDR1 and CDR2 are MDHEN and SYDVKM. The CDR3 sequence is 12 residues long. Trimming removed 8 bases from V and 4 bases from J; junction bases left unmatched: 4. DNA for the CDR3: TGTGCCAGCTCCGCAGGGGGAGAGACCCAGTACTTC. It translates to CASSAGGETQYF.

This sequence joins TRBV7-9 and TRBJ1-6; maybe TRBD1 (5 bases). V lost 6 bases, J lost 8 bases, and 14 bases lay in between. CDR3 length: 14 residues. The germline V gene encodes CDR1 SEHNR and CDR2 FQNEAQ (reference sequence). The CDR3 region has the DNA TGTGCCAGCAGTCATCAGGGTATTGATTCACCCCTCCACTTT. Its protein is CASSHQGIDSPLHF. Filled out from reference TRBV7-9 and TRBJ1-6, the complete variable domain reads DTGVSQNPRHKITKRGQNVTFRCDPISEHNRLYWYRQTLGQGPEFLTYFQNEAQLEKSRLLSDRFSAERPKGSFSTLEIQRTEQGDSAMYLCASSHQGIDSPLHFGNGTRLTVT.

The chain uses TRBV19 and TRBJ2-5, with 7 bases aligning to TRBD1. CDR1 LNHDA and CDR2 SQIVND come from the germline V gene (reference sequence). This CDR3 spans 15 amino acids. J was trimmed by 4 bases and V by 9 bases; bases with no gene match: 14. The CDR3 DNA sequence: TGTGCCAGCTCGGCCGACAGGGTGTTTCGAGAGACCCAGTACTTC. Translating gives CASSADRVFRETQYF.

The rearrangement joins TRBV19 to TRBJ1-3; 11 positions match TRBD1. The CDR3 length is 17 residues. Germline CDR1 reads LNHDA; CDR2 reads SQIVND (reference sequence). V lost 7 bases and J lost 2; bases outside the gene matches: 10. CDR3 loop: CASTPWGQGEPGNTIYF. The CDR3 DNA reads TGTGCCAGTACCCCGTGGGGACAGGGGGAACCTGGAAACACCATATATTTT.

The V gene is TRBV30, the J gene TRBJ2-2; 8 bases are a match to TRBD1. V gave up 8 bases and J gave up 2 bases; unmatched junction bases: 4. Germline CDR1 reads GTSNPN; CDR2 reads SVGIG (reference sequence). This CDR3 is 13 amino acids long. CDR3 DNA: TGTGCCACCGGACAGGGCAACACCGGGGAGCTGTTTTTT. Protein sequence: CATGQGNTGELFF.

The V and J genes are TRBV30 and TRBJ1-6; D may be TRBD1 (5 bases). V was shortened by 3 bases and J by 10 bases, with 16 bases between the two germline ends. Germline CDR1 reads GTSNPN; CDR2 reads SVGIG (reference sequence). CDR3 length equals 14 residues. The CDR3 coding sequence is TGTGCCTGGAGCTTAGGACATGCACGGTCACCCCTCCACTTT. This sequence encodes CAWSLGHARSPLHF.

The chain links TRBV2 to TRBJ2-2; 8 bases are a match to TRBD2. Looked up from germline, CDR1 is SNHLY and CDR2 is FYNNEI. The V gene end was trimmed by 6 bases and the J gene end by 2 bases; junction bases not matched to a gene: 2. The CDR3 extends over 14 amino acids. Written as DNA, the CDR3 is TGTGCCAGCAGGGGACTAGTCAACACCGGGGAGCTGTTTTTT. Amino acids: CASRGLVNTGELFF. Looking up the rest from reference TRBV2 and TRBJ2-2 gives the full variable domain: EPEVTQTPSHQVTQMGQEVILRCVPISNHLYFYWYRQILGQKVEFLVSFYNNEISEKSEIFDDQFSVERPDGSNFTLKIRSTKLEDSAMYFCASRGLVNTGELFFGEGSRLTVL.

In this sample, this clone turned up once. The chain uses TRBV7-2 and TRBJ2-5; 12 bases align to TRBD2. The CDR3 sequence is 15 residues long. Per the germline V gene, CDR1 is SGHTA and CDR2 is FQGNSA. The ends lost 5 bases at V and 1 base at J; junction bases unmatched: 2. This CDR3 reads CASSLTSGGQETQYF. The CDR3 DNA reads TGTGCCAGCAGCCTGACTAGCGGGGGCCAAGAGACCCAGTACTTC.

The J gene is TRBJ1-5, the V gene TRBV7-2, with D perhaps TRBD1 (5 bases). The germline gives CDR1 SGHTA, CDR2 FQGNSA. The V end lost 5 bases, the J end lost 4 bases, and 15 bases lay between the germline ends. The CDR3 loop spans 15 amino acids. CDR3 bases: TGTGCCAGCAGCCTCTCCGGGACTTCTAATCAGCCCCAGCATTTT. Amino acids: CASSLSGTSNQPQHF.

J is TRBJ2-3 and V is TRBV29-1; 8 nucleotides agree with TRBD2. V dropped 6 bases and J dropped 4; count of bases not matched to a gene: 18. The CDR3 covers 17 residues. Germline-derived CDR1 and CDR2 are SQVTM and ANQGSEA. The CDR3 DNA reads as TGCAGCGTCACCCTTGCGGGGGGAGGCTTAAGGGCAGATACGCAGTATTTT. Its protein product is CSVTLAGGGLRADTQYF.

The chain links TRBV7-9 to TRBJ2-7, with D possibly TRBD1 on 6 matching bases. The germline V and J ends were trimmed by 4 bases and 1 base, with 11 bases remaining between them. The germline CDR1 and CDR2 sequences are SEHNR and FQNEAQ (reference sequence). This CDR3 contains 14 residues. In nucleotides, the CDR3 is TGTGCCAGCAGCTCTAGAGGGGGTTCCTACGAGCAGTACTTC. This sequence encodes CASSSRGGSYEQYF.

The rearrangement joins TRBV28 to TRBJ1-2, with unresolved D. V shed 2 bases and J shed 2 bases, with 12 bases lying between them. Germline assignment: CDR1 MDHEN and CDR2 SYDVKM. The CDR3 sequence is 15 residues long. CDR3 DNA sequence: TGTGCCAGCAGTTTACGGGGAAAGACAAACTATGGCTACACCTTC. Amino acid sequence: CASSLRGKTNYGYTF.

The chain combines TRBV30 with TRBJ1-4, with a possible D match to TRBD1 (6 bases). The CDR3 loop spans 13 amino acids. Germline CDR1 is GTSNPN and CDR2 is SVGIG (reference sequence). Written as DNA, the CDR3 is TGTGGTACTACAGGGACAACTAATGAAAAACTGTTTTTT. Its protein product is CGTTGTTNEKLFF.